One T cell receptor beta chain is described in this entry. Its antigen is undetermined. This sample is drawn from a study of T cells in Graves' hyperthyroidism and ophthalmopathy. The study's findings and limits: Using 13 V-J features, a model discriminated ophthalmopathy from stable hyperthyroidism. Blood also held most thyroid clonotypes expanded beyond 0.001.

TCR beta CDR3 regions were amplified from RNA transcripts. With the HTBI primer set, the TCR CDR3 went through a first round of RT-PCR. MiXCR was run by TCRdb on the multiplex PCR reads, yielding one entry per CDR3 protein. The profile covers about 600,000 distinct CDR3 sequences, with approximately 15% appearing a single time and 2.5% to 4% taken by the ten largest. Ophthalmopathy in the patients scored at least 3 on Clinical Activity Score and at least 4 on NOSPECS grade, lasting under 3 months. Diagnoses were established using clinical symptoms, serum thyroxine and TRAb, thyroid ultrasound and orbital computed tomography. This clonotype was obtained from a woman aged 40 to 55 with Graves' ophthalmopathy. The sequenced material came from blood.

The CDR3 is CSAVAGKGKTDTQYF. The CDR3 coding sequence is TGCAGTGCCGTCGCGGGGAAGGGAAAGACAGATACGCAGTATTTT. The chain carries TRBV20-1 and TRBJ2-3, with a possible D match to TRBD2 (6 bases). The germline CDR1 and CDR2 sequences are DFQATT and SNEGSKA (reference sequence). V was pared by 6 bases and J by 3 bases, with 19 bases between. The CDR3 sequence is 15 residues long.